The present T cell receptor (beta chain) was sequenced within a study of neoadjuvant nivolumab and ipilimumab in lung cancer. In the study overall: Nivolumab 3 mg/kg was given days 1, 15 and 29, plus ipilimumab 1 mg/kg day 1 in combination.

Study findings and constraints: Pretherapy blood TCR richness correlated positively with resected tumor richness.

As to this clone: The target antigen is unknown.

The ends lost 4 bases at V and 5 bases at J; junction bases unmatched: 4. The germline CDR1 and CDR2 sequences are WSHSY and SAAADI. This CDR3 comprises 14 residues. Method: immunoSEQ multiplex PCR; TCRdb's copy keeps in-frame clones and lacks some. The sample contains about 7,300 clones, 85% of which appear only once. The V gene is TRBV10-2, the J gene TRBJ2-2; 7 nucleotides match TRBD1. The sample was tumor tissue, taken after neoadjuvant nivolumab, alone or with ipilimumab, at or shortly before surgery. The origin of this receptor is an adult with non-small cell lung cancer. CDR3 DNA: TGCGCCAGCAGTGCAAGCAGGGGGACCGGGGAGCTGTTTTTT. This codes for CASSASRGTGELFF.